Listed here is a single T cell receptor beta chain. Expressed TCRB transcripts got sequenced, as all isolated RNA was reverse transcribed. Profiled with immunoSEQ multiplex PCR; TCRdb holds only in-frame clones, not every one. The table records around 290,000 clones, 8% of them present only once. This sample was taken from a study of beta chain features in type 1 diabetes. From germline, CDR1 is SGHRS and CDR2 YFSETQ. The CDR3 runs to 16 residues. Trimming pared 0 bases from V and 0 bases from J, leaving 11 bases between. The material sequenced was central memory CD4+ T cells from blood. The gene calls are TRBV5-1 and TRBJ2-3, with unresolved D. This sequence originates from a woman under 30 in good health. CDR3 in amino acids: CASSLAVGLSTDTQYF. The CDR3, as DNA: TGCGCCAGCAGCTTGGCCGTAGGGCTAAGCACAGATACGCAGTATTTT. Variable domain in full (rest from reference TRBV5-1 and TRBJ2-3): KAGVTQTPRYLIKTRGQQVTLSCSPISGHRSVSWYQQTPGQGLQFLFEYFSETQRNKGNFPGRFSGRQFSNSRSEMNVSTLELGDSALYLCASSLAVGLSTDTQYFGPGTRLTVL.